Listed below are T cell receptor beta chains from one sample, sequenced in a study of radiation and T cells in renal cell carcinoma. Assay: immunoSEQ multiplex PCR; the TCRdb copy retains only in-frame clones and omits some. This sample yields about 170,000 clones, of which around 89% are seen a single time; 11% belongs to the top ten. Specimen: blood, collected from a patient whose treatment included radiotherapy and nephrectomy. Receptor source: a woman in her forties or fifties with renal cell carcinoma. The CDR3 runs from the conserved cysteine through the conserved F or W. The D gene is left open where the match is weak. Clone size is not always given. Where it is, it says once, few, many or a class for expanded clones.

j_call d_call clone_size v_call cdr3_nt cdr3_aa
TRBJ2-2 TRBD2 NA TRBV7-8 TGTGCCAGCAGCTTGACTACCTGGGGGGGTCGGTCGCGGACCGGGGAGCTGTTTTTT CASSLTTWGGRSRTGELFF
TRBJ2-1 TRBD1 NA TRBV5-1 TGCGCCAGCAGCTTGGCCGGACAGGGAGGTAATGAGCAGTTCTTC CASSLAGQGGNEQFF
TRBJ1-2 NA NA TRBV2 TGTGCCAGCAGTGAGGGAATTAACTATGGCTACACCTTC CASSEGINYGYTF
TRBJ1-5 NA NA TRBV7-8 TGTGCCAGCAGCGGCCTAAGCGGGAGTTATAGCAATCAGCCCCAGCATTTT CASSGLSGSYSNQPQHF
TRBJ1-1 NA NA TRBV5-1 TGCGCCAGCAGGGCAGGGGCGACGACTGAAGCTTTCTTT CASRAGATTEAFF
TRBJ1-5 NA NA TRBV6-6 TGTGCCAGCAACTCAAGGACAGATAGCAATCAGCCCCAGCATTTT CASNSRTDSNQPQHF
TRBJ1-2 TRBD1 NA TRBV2 TGTGCCAGCGCCCGTTCACCGGGACAGGGTAATGGCTACACCTTC CASARSPGQGNGYTF
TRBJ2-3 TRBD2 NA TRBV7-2 TGTGCCAGCAGCCCCGGGAGGGGGACAGATACGCAGTATTTT CASSPGRGTDTQYF
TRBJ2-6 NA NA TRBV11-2 TGTGCCAGTACCACCAGTACCGGGGCCAACGTCCTGACTTTC CASTTSTGANVLTF
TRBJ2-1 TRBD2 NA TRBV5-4 TGTGCCAGCAGCTTTACTAGCGGGGGGCGCTCCTACAATGAGCAGTTCTTC CASSFTSGGRSYNEQFF
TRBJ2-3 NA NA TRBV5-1 TGCGCCAGCAGCTTGGCGGGCCCTCGGTACACAGATACGCAGTATTTT CASSLAGPRYTDTQYF
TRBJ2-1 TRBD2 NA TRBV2 TGTGCCAGCACCCAGGAGGGGACTAGCAAGGCTGAGCAGTTCTTC CASTQEGTSKAEQFF
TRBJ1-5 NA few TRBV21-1 TGTGCCAGCCGGGCCCAGCATTTT CASRAQHF
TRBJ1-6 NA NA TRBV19 TGTGCCAGTAGCACCGAAGAGGGGTCACCCCTCCACTTT CASSTEEGSPLHF
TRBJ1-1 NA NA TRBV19 TGTGCCAGTAGGCGCGGGGGGGAGAGATTCGAAGCTTTCTTT CASRRGGERFEAFF
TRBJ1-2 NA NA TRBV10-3 TGTGCCATCAGGGGGAGGGCTAACTATGGCTACACCTTC CAIRGRANYGYTF
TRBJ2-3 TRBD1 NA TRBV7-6 TGTGCCAGCAGCTCCAGGCCCCGAGGGGGCGCAGCAGATACGCAGTATTTT CASSSRPRGGAADTQYF
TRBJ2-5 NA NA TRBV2 TGTGCCAGCCTTCCCGGGACCGCCCCGTATGAGGCCCAGTACTTC CASLPGTAPYEAQYF
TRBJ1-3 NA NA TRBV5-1 TGCGCCAGCAGCTCAGAGATACAGGGACGTCTCTCTGGAAACACCATATATTTT CASSSEIQGRLSGNTIYF
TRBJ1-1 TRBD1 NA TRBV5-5 TGTGCCAGCAGCGTGGAACAGGGGCGGAACACTGAAGCTTTCTTT CASSVEQGRNTEAFF
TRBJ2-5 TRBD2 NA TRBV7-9 TGTGCCAGCAGCTTAGGCGGCGCGGGGGGCCCCGTGAAGACCCAGTACTTC CASSLGGAGGPVKTQYF
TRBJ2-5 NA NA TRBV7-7 TGTGCTAGCAGCCAGCTGACTAGTTCCCAAGAGACCCAGTACTTC CASSQLTSSQETQYF
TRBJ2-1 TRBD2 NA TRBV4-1 TGCGCCAGCAGCCAAGGGGGGACTAGCGGGCCCCGAGTGCAGTTCTTC CASSQGGTSGPRVQFF
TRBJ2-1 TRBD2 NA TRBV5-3 TGTGCCAGAAGCTCCGCTAGCGGGGGGAGCAATGAGCAGTTCTTC CARSSASGGSNEQFF
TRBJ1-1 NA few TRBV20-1 TGCAGTGCTAGTCCCGGCGCTGAAGCTTTCTTT CSASPGAEAFF
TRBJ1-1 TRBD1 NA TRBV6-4 TGTGCCAGCAGTTCCAGGGGGGCAGGGACTGAAGCTTTCTTT CASSSRGAGTEAFF
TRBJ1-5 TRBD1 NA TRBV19 TGTGCCAGTAGTATCCCCGGGACAGGGGTATGGCAGCCCCAGCATTTT CASSIPGTGVWQPQHF
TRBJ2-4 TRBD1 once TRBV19 TGTGCCAGTAGTAGATTCACAGGGGAGAAAAACATTCAGTACTTC CASSRFTGEKNIQYF
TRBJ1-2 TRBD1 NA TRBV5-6 TGTGCCAGCAGCCATTGGACAGGCTATGGCTACACCTTC CASSHWTGYGYTF
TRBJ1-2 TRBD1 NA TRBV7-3 TGTGCCAGCATCCAGGACAGGGACGAGGGCTACACCTTC CASIQDRDEGYTF
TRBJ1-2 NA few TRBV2 TGTGCCAGCAGTGACAGCTATGGCTACACCTTC CASSDSYGYTF
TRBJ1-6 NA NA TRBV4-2 TGTGCCAGCAGCCTTACAAACAGGGAAGGGGCCCTCCACTTT CASSLTNREGALHF
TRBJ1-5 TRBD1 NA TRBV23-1 TGCGCCAGCACCTCTACCGGGACAGGGTATAGCAATCAGCCCCAGCATTTT CASTSTGTGYSNQPQHF
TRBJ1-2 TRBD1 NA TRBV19 TGTGCCAGTAGGGGACAGCTCTATGGCTACACCTTC CASRGQLYGYTF
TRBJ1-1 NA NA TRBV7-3 TGTGCCAGCAGCTTAAGAGATGCCACTGAAGCTTTCTTT CASSLRDATEAFF
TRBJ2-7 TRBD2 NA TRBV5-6 TGTGCCAGCAGCTGGGGCGCTAGCGGGGGATACGAGCAGTACTTC CASSWGASGGYEQYF
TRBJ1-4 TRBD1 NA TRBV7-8 TGTGCCAGCAGCGGAGGACAGGGCTCTAATGAAAAACTGTTTTTT CASSGGQGSNEKLFF
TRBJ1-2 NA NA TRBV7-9 TGTGCCAGCAGCTTTAGCCTGGAGAAAGCTAACTATGGCTACACCTTC CASSFSLEKANYGYTF
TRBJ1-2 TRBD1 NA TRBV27 TGTGCCAGCAGCCTCACAGGGGGCCTCGGCTACACCTTC CASSLTGGLGYTF
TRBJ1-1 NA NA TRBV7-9 TGTGCCAGCAGCTTTGTAGGACACACTGAAGCTTTCTTT CASSFVGHTEAFF
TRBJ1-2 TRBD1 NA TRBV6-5 TGTGCCAGCAGTTACTCGATACAGGGGCTCTATGGCTACACCTTC CASSYSIQGLYGYTF
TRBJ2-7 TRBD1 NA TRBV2 TGTGCCACTCGTGGGACAGGGTACTCTCCAAGCTCCTACGAGCAGTACTTC CATRGTGYSPSSYEQYF
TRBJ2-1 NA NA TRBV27 TGTGCCAAAAAGGGGGGTCCCGGGGACAATGAGCAGTTCTTC CAKKGGPGDNEQFF
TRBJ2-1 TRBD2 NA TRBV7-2 TGTGCCAGCAGCCTACGACCCAGCGGGGTTGATGAGCAGTTCTTC CASSLRPSGVDEQFF